The rows below give T cell receptor beta chains drawn from one sample of a study of blood T cells in healthy people across ages. TCRdb analysed the 5' RACE reads with MiXCR anew, one entry per CDR3 protein. The table has around 1,800,000 distinct CDR3 sequences, around 42% seen once. The specimen was blood. Source of these receptors: a human donor in good health. CDR3s include the opening cysteine and the closing phenylalanine or tryptophan. D genes are given only for firm matches. Only part of the rows carry a size: once, few, many, or a class if the clone is expanded.

CASSLNQRSYGYTF	TGTGCCAGCAGCTTAAATCAGCGTTCCTATGGCTACACCTTC	NA	TRBJ1-2	NA	TRBV7-2
CSARVAGAQYEQYF	TGCAGTGCTAGAGTGGCAGGGGCTCAATACGAGCAGTACTTC	NA	TRBJ2-7	few	TRBV20-1
CASSPGEVQETQYF	TGCGCCAGCAGCCCCGGGGAGGTTCAAGAGACCCAGTACTTC	NA	TRBJ2-5	many	TRBV5-1
CSATADSYEQYF	TGCAGTGCTACAGCAGACTCCTACGAGCAGTACTTC	NA	TRBJ2-7	NA	TRBV20-1
CASMGGAGANVLTF	TGTGCCAGCATGGGGGGCGCTGGGGCCAACGTCCTGACTTTC	NA	TRBJ2-6	few	TRBV13
CASSFGRGNVDEQYF	TGCGCCAGCAGCTTCGGGCGGGGAAATGTCGATGAGCAGTACTTC	NA	TRBJ2-4	NA	TRBV5-1
CASSLGPGGEGYGYTF	TGCGCCAGCAGCTTGGGACCTGGGGGAGAAGGCTATGGCTACACCTTC	NA	TRBJ1-2	NA	TRBV5-1
CASSLSTGGANQPQHF	TGTGCCAGCAGCTTATCCACAGGGGGCGCGAATCAGCCCCAGCATTTT	TRBD1	TRBJ1-5	NA	TRBV7-2
CASSQDEGLPKEIQYF	TGCGCCAGCAGCCAAGACGAAGGACTACCTAAAGAGATCCAGTACTTC	NA	TRBJ2-5	NA	TRBV4-1
CASSQDLRRGTYEQYF	TGTGCCAGCAGCCAAGATCTTAGGCGGGGGACCTACGAGCAGTACTTC	TRBD2	TRBJ2-7	few	TRBV4-2
CASSSTSGNSYNEQFF	TGTGCCAGCAGTTCCACTAGCGGGAACTCCTACAATGAGCAGTTCTTC	TRBD2	TRBJ2-1	NA	TRBV6-2/TRBV6-3
CASSGYRGPYNEQFF	TGTGCCAGCAGTGGGTACAGGGGGCCTTACAATGAGCAGTTCTTC	TRBD1	TRBJ2-1	few	TRBV2
CANSLHVVQYTEAFF	TGTGCCAACAGCTTACACGTCGTCCAATACACTGAAGCTTTCTTT	NA	TRBJ1-1	NA	TRBV11-2
CSAIEAGASREQYF	TGCAGTGCTATTGAAGCGGGGGCCTCCCGGGAGCAGTACTTC	TRBD2	TRBJ2-7	NA	TRBV20-1
CASSTGDDSYEQYF	TGTGCCAGCAGCACGGGGGACGACTCCTACGAGCAGTACTTC	NA	TRBJ2-7	few	TRBV7-6
CASSFSDRNLYGYTF	TGTGCCAGCAGCTTTAGCGACAGGAACCTCTATGGCTACACCTTC	NA	TRBJ1-2	NA	TRBV9
CGATGGISYEQYF	TGCGGCGCGACAGGGGGGATCTCCTACGAGCAGTACTTC	TRBD1	TRBJ2-7	NA	TRBV29-1
CASSSPLTQYF	TGTGCCAGCAGCTCACCTCTTACGCAGTATTTT	NA	TRBJ2-3	NA	TRBV7-2
CASSTADPFTDTQYF	TGCGCCAGCAGCACGGCCGATCCCTTCACAGATACGCAGTATTTT	NA	TRBJ2-3	NA	TRBV5-1
CASSPHEGILSNQPQHF	TGTGCCAGCAGCCCGCATGAGGGGATCCTTAGCAATCAGCCCCAGCATTTT	NA	TRBJ1-5	NA	TRBV6-2/TRBV6-3